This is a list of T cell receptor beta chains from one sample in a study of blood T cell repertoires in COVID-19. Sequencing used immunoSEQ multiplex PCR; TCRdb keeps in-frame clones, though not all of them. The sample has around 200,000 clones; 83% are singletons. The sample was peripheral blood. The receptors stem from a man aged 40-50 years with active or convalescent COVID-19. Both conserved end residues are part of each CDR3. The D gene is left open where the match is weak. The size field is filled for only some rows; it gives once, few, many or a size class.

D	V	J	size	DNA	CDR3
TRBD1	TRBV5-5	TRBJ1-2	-	TGTGCCAGCAGCGAAGACAGGGGGCGGTACGACACCTTC	CASSEDRGRYDTF
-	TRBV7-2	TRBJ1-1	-	TGTGCCAGCAGCGGAAGGACAGCGCAATCCACTGAAGCTTTCTTT	CASSGRTAQSTEAFF
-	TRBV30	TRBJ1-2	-	TGTGCCTGGATTAGGGGGATCAGTGGCTACACCTTC	CAWIRGISGYTF
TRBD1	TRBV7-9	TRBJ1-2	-	TGTGCCAGCAGCTTAGGACAGGGGGCGCATGGCTACACCTTC	CASSLGQGAHGYTF
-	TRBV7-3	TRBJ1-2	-	TGTGCCAGCAGCTTAACGGGGGGACCCAACTTCTATGGCTACACCTTC	CASSLTGGPNFYGYTF
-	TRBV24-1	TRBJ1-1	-	TGTGCCACCAGTTCTAGGGGTTCTCGAGCTTTCTTT	CATSSRGSRAFF
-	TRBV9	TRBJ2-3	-	TGTGCCAGCAGCGTAGTACTAAGAGATACGCAGTATTTT	CASSVVLRDTQYF
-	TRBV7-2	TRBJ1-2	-	TGTGCCAGCAGCTTAGGGGGTGCGGGGGAAGCTAACTATGGCTACACCTTC	CASSLGGAGEANYGYTF
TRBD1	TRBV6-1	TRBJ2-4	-	TGTGCCAGCAGTGAACCGGGACAGAACAAAATTCAGTACTTC	CASSEPGQNKIQYF
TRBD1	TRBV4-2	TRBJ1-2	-	TGTGCCAGCAGCCACCAGGACAGGGGGCGAGAGGGCTACACCTTC	CASSHQDRGREGYTF
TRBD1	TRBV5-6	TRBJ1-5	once	TGTGCCAGCAGCTTGGGGTCAGGGGGTAATCAGCCCCAGCATTTT	CASSLGSGGNQPQHF
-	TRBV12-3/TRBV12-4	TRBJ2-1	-	TGTGCCAGCAGTCTCCTAATTAGTGAGCAGTTCTTC	CASSLLISEQFF
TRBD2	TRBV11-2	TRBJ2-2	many	TGTGCCAGCAGCTCTCGACTAGCGGGAGCCGGCGGGGAGCTGTTTTTT	CASSSRLAGAGGELFF
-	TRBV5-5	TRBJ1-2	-	TGTGCCAGCAGCTTGGACGGGACATCCCTCGGCTATGGCTACACCTTC	CASSLDGTSLGYGYTF
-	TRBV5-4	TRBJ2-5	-	TGTGCCAGCAGCCACAGGGAGGGCTCCCAAGAGACCCAGTACTTC	CASSHREGSQETQYF
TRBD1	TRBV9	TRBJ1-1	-	TGTGCCAGCAGCGGGGACAGGGGGTTGAACACTGAAGCTTTCTTT	CASSGDRGLNTEAFF
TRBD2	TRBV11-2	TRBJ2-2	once	TGTGCCAGCAGCTTCTCGACTAGCGGGGGATCGAACACCGGGGAGCTGTTTTTT	CASSFSTSGGSNTGELFF